This entry lists 30 T cell receptor beta chains sequenced from one sample in a study of early T cells in non-severe SARS-CoV-2 infection. Each CDR3 protein gets one entry after TCRdb re-called the 5' RACE reads with MiXCR. The table includes about 58,000 distinct CDR3 sequences, 10% to 15% detected once. Sequenced sample: whole blood. These receptors originate from an adult who was a healthcare worker with PCR-confirmed SARS-CoV-2 infection or an uninfected control (not recorded which).

This clonotype turned up a few times. J is TRBJ1-2 and V is TRBV12-3 or TRBV12-4; D call uncertain. The CDR3 sequence is 14 residues long. V was shortened by 5 bases and J by 4 bases, with 14 bases between the two germline ends. The DNA for the CDR3 is TGTGCCAGCAGTGGTGGAAAGCTCGGCTATGGCTACACCTTC. The encoded protein is CASSGGKLGYGYTF.

This chain connects TRBV10-2 to TRBJ2-5; maybe TRBD1 (6 bases). This CDR3 has 15 amino acids. Germline V gene lookup returns CDR1 WSHSY and CDR2 SAAADI. Trimming stripped 7 bases from V and 1 base from J, with 16 bases between. The CDR3 here is CASISGVGAQETQYF. CDR3 coding DNA: TGCGCCAGCATCTCAGGAGTGGGGGCCCAAGAGACCCAGTACTTC.

The table lists this clonotype with many counts. The CDR3 bases are TGTGCCAGTAGTACTTCCGGGACAGGGGTACACGAGCAGTACTTC. The encoded protein is CASSTSGTGVHEQYF. This sequence joins TRBV19 and TRBJ2-7; TRBD1 agrees at 10 bases. This CDR3 contains 15 residues. Germline V gene lookup returns CDR1 LNHDA and CDR2 SQIVND (reference sequence). V gave up 4 bases and J gave up 5 bases; unmatched junction bases: 8.

The chain joins TRBV6-6 to TRBJ1-3; TRBD1 agrees at 11 bases. The CDR3 is made up of 16 amino acids. V dropped 5 bases and J dropped 3; count of bases not matched to a gene: 6. From germline, CDR1 is MNHNY and CDR2 SVGAGI (reference sequence). The CDR3 sequence: CASSLGTGGNGNTIYF. The CDR3 DNA reads TGTGCCAGCAGTCTTGGGACAGGGGGTAATGGAAACACCATATATTTT.

The chain is built from TRBV9 and TRBJ1-6, with unresolved D. The V gene lost 0 bases and the J gene lost 7 bases, with 11 bases spanning the gap. Germline V gene lookup returns CDR1 SGDLS and CDR2 YYNGEE. The CDR3 consists of 15 residues. This chain's CDR3 is CASSVEALPNSPLHF. In DNA form, the CDR3 reads TGTGCCAGCAGCGTAGAGGCATTACCGAATTCACCCCTCCACTTT.

There are many counts of this clonotype. The chain joins TRBV10-3 to TRBJ2-7; 12 positions match TRBD1. Per germline, CDR1 ENHRY and CDR2 SYGVKD. J lost 4 bases, V lost 10 bases, and 11 bases had no gene match. CDR3 length equals 15 residues. In DNA, the CDR3 is TGTGCCAGCAGCACCCGGGACAGGGGGCTGTACGAGCAGTACTTC. Translation: CASSTRDRGLYEQYF.

This clonotype was detected many times. The chain couples TRBV29-1 to TRBJ2-1, with TRBD1 as a possible D gene (5 bases). The CDR3 contains 14 residues. The germline CDR1 and CDR2 sequences are SQVTM and ANQGSEA. V was clipped by 8 bases and J by 4 bases, with 18 bases between them. CDR3: CSLRVGAAYNEQFF. The CDR3 DNA follows: TGCAGCTTAAGAGTTGGGGCGGCGTACAATGAGCAGTTCTTC.

There are a few counts of this clonotype. The V gene is TRBV19, the J gene TRBJ1-2; 7 positions match TRBD1. This CDR3 has 15 amino acids. CDR1 is LNHDA, CDR2 SQIVND, per germline (reference sequence). V lost 7 bases to trimming and J lost 1 base; unmatched junction nucleotides: 9. The CDR3 DNA reads TGTGCCAGTAACCGGGACAGAAACCTTAACTATGGCTACACCTTC. Its protein is CASNRDRNLNYGYTF.

This clonotype was recorded a few times. The chain recombines TRBV7-2 with TRBJ1-1, with D unclear. This CDR3 has 15 residues. Trimming left V 1 base short and J 4 bases short, with 13 bases between. CDR1 SGHTA and CDR2 FQGNSA come from the germline V gene. The CDR3 nucleotides are TGTGCCAGCAGCTTAGTTGGGTTTGCTGGCACTGAAGCTTTCTTT. Encoded protein: CASSLVGFAGTEAFF.

This clonotype has a handful of counts. The gene calls are TRBV5-4 and TRBJ1-2, with D possibly TRBD1 on 5 matching bases. The CDR3 length is 14 residues. CDR1 is SGHNT, CDR2 YYREEE, per germline (reference sequence). Trimming shortened V by 5 bases and J by 0 bases, and 11 bases separated the two germline ends. CDR3 sequence: CASRRQPSNYGYTF. CDR3 in DNA: TGTGCCAGCAGGCGACAGCCCTCTAACTATGGCTACACCTTC.

This clonotype was counted many times. The V call is TRBV7-2, the J call TRBJ1-5, with D possibly being TRBD1 (5 bases). CDR1 and CDR2 (germline): SGHTA, FQGNSA. V dropped 2 bases and J dropped 4 bases, with 6 bases sitting between them. This CDR3 has 13 amino acids. The CDR3 DNA reads as TGTGCCAGCAGCTTACAGGGAAATCAGCCCCAGCATTTT. Translating gives CASSLQGNQPQHF.

The gene calls are TRBV20-1 and TRBJ2-7; the match to TRBD2 covers 7 bases. J gave up 2 bases and V 5 bases, and 9 bases lay outside the gene matches. The CDR3 is 14 amino acids. Germline loops: CDR1 DFQATT, CDR2 SNEGSKA (reference sequence). The CDR3 DNA follows: TGCAGTGCTCCCGAGCGGGACCCACCCTACGAGCAGTACTTC. Encoded protein: CSAPERDPPYEQYF.

This clonotype was seen a few times. The chain employs TRBV4-1 and TRBJ1-5; D possibly corresponds to TRBD1 (5 bases). Germline V lookup: CDR1 MGHRA, CDR2 YSYEKL. The CDR3 consists of 17 residues. Trimming stripped 0 bases from V and 0 bases from J, with 12 bases between. The CDR3 sequence is CASSQEGGGYSNQPQHF. In DNA form, the CDR3 reads TGCGCCAGCAGCCAAGAGGGCGGGGGGTATAGCAATCAGCCCCAGCATTTT.

The sample holds many counts of this clonotype. The rearrangement uses TRBV19 and TRBJ1-4; D call uncertain. V gave up 5 bases and J gave up 0 bases, with 7 bases separating them. The germline gives CDR1 LNHDA, CDR2 SQIVND (reference sequence). This CDR3 has 14 amino acids. As DNA, the CDR3 is TGTGCCAGTAGTCTCGCTGCAACTAATGAAAAACTGTTTTTT. Protein product: CASSLAATNEKLFF.

As to this clonotype: A junction end diverges from the germline sequence, so it may reflect a read error. CDR3 sequence (DNA): TGTGCTAGCAGCACAGGACAGGTCAATGAGCAGTTCTTC. Translation gives CASSTGQVNEQFF. This rearrangement joins TRBV7-7 to TRBJ2-1, with 7 bases fitting TRBD1. CDR3 length equals 13 residues. Germline V gene sequence: CDR1 SSHAT, CDR2 FNYEAQ (reference sequence).

The chain carries TRBV11-2 and TRBJ2-1; a weak D match, TRBD2 (7 bases). The CDR3 runs 17 residues. Germline V gene lookup returns CDR1 SGHAT and CDR2 FQNNGV. Trimming cost V 4 bases and J 3 bases, with 19 bases left between them. CDR3 in amino acids: CASSSHRSRGGYNEQFF. In nucleotides, the CDR3 is TGTGCCAGCAGCTCCCATCGATCTAGGGGGGGCTACAATGAGCAGTTCTTC.

The J gene is TRBJ2-5, the V gene TRBV4-3; 9 bases agree with TRBD2. CDR3 length equals 17 residues. V lost 1 base, J lost 5 bases, and 11 bases stayed unmatched. CDR1 is LGHNA and CDR2 is YSLEER in the germline V gene. Here the CDR3 DNA reads TGCGCCAGCAGCCAAGTCGGTAGCGGGAGCCGGTTTGAGACCCAGTACTTC. Translated, it gives CASSQVGSGSRFETQYF.

This clonotype was recorded many times. The V gene is TRBV4-3, the J gene TRBJ2-3, with no clear D. V dropped 2 bases and J dropped 0 bases, with 9 bases sitting between them. The CDR3 is 15 residues long. Germline-derived CDR1 and CDR2 are LGHNA and YSLEER. The CDR3 bases are TGCGCCAGCAGCCAACGGAAGGGAAGCACAGATACGCAGTATTTT. Translation: CASSQRKGSTDTQYF.

The sample holds a few counts of this clonotype. V is TRBV20-1 and J is TRBJ2-5, with D possibly called TRBD1 or TRBD2 (6 bases each). The CDR3 runs 16 residues. Trimming took 0 bases from V and 8 from J, leaving 22 bases between them. CDR1 is DFQATT, CDR2 SNEGSKA, per germline (reference sequence). The DNA for the CDR3 is TGCAGTGCTAGAGATCAAGTGGGGGGCCCGGAGAGAACCCAGTACTTC. Translated: CSARDQVGGPERTQYF.

This clonotype showed up just a few times. CDR3 protein: CASSFPGRFNYGYTF. DNA for the CDR3: TGTGCCAGTAGCTTCCCGGGACGGTTTAACTATGGCTACACCTTC. This chain connects TRBV19 to TRBJ1-2; the D gene is possibly TRBD1 (5 bases). Germline CDR1 is LNHDA and CDR2 is SQIVND (reference sequence). Deletions cut 6 bases from V and 1 base from J, with 15 bases between. This CDR3 has 15 amino acids.

This clonotype has ten or more counts. The J gene is TRBJ2-3, the V gene TRBV11-1, with a possible D match to TRBD1 (5 bases). V was clipped by 3 bases and J by 6 bases, with 10 bases between them. The CDR3 consists of 13 residues. Germline V lookup: CDR1 SGHAT, CDR2 FQDESV (reference sequence). The CDR3 is CASSLDDSDTQYF. The CDR3 nucleotides are TGTGCCAGCAGCTTGGACGACAGCGATACGCAGTATTTT.

This chain connects TRBV6-2 or TRBV6-3 to TRBJ2-7; tentative D call: TRBD2 (6 bases). The germline V gene encodes CDR1 MNHEY and CDR2 SVGEGT. This CDR3 has 13 amino acids. V was pared by 2 bases and J by 3 bases, with 8 bases between. The CDR3 is CASSYAGIYEQYF. The CDR3 DNA is TGTGCCAGCAGTTACGCGGGAATCTACGAGCAGTACTTC.

In its sample, this clonotype was seen a few times. CDR3 loop: CSPRGLAGGALYNEQFF. The CDR3, as DNA: TGCAGCCCACGCGGACTAGCGGGAGGGGCACTCTACAATGAGCAGTTCTTC. This chain links TRBV29-1 with TRBJ2-1, with 15 bases matching TRBD2. The CDR3 runs 17 residues. The germline gives CDR1 SQVTM, CDR2 ANQGSEA. V lost 8 bases, J lost 3 bases, and 11 bases stayed unmatched.

With regard to this clonotype: Possible read error: a much larger clone is one base away. As the CDR3 is not closed by the conserved phenylalanine or tryptophan, this likely results from a read error. V gene TRBV5-5 combines with J gene TRBJ2-3; D is unresolved. Trimming removed 4 bases from V and 4 bases from J, with 19 bases in between. The CDR3 has 16 amino acids. The V gene's germline CDR1 is SGHKS and CDR2 YYEKEE (reference sequence). The CDR3 loop reads CASSTGLGYKADTQYL. The CDR3 DNA reads as TGTGCCAGCAGCACCGGCCTTGGGTATAAGGCAGATACGCAGTATTTA.

This clonotype showed up many times. The rearrangement links TRBV3-1 to TRBJ1-2; 8 nucleotides agree with TRBD1. J was trimmed by 5 bases and V by 4 bases; bases with no gene match: 6. Germline V gene sequence: CDR1 LGHDT, CDR2 YNNKEL (reference sequence). This CDR3 comprises 14 residues. Written as DNA, the CDR3 is TGTGCCAGCAGCCGCCTACAGGGGGAATATGGCTACACCTTC. Protein sequence: CASSRLQGEYGYTF.

This clonotype has only a few counts. The chain carries TRBV7-9 and TRBJ1-3; the D is unclear. The germline CDR1 and CDR2 sequences are SEHNR and FQNEAQ (reference sequence). The length of the CDR3 is 15 residues. The ends were cut back, 3 bases at V and 0 bases at J, with 9 bases in the middle. This CDR3 reads CASSFDVLSGNTIYF. DNA of the CDR3: TGTGCCAGCAGCTTTGACGTCCTCTCTGGAAACACCATATATTTT.

This rearrangement joins TRBV29-1 to TRBJ2-7, with a tentative D call TRBD1 (5 bases). The germline V gene encodes CDR1 SQVTM and CDR2 ANQGSEA. Trimming left V 4 bases short and J 1 base short, with 14 bases between. The CDR3 extends over 14 amino acids. CDR3 region: CSVVPLDKSYEQYF. For the CDR3, the DNA is TGCAGCGTTGTCCCCTTGGACAAATCCTACGAGCAGTACTTC.

This clonotype was seen only a few times. The genes are TRBV7-6 and TRBJ1-2; a possible D gene is TRBD1 (5 bases). The CDR3 runs to 15 residues. Germline CDR1 reads SGHVS; CDR2 reads FNYEAQ. With 2 bases removed from V and 5 bases from J, the gap between germline ends came to 15 bases. The CDR3 is CASSLSAGPRYGYTF. The CDR3 nucleotides are TGTGCCAGCAGCTTATCGGCAGGGCCAAGATATGGCTACACCTTC.

This clonotype was seen repeatedly, ten times or more. The chain uses TRBV24-1 and TRBJ2-7; tentatively, D is TRBD1 or TRBD2 (6 bases each). V was trimmed by 6 bases and J by 6 bases, leaving 14 bases between them. Germline-derived CDR1 and CDR2 are KGHDR and SFDVKD. The CDR3 length is 13 residues. The DNA of the CDR3 is TGTGCCACCAGTCCCGGGGGCGGGCGCGAGCAGTACTTC. The encoded protein is CATSPGGGREQYF.

This clonotype was seen at least ten times. V and J are TRBV11-3 and TRBJ1-2; the match to TRBD1 covers 7 bases. The V gene's germline CDR1 is SGHNT and CDR2 YENEEA. CDR3 length: 14 amino acids. The ends lost 2 bases at V and 6 bases at J; junction bases unmatched: 6. CDR3 in amino acids: CASSLFDRADGYTF. Written as DNA, the CDR3 is TGTGCCAGCAGCTTATTTGACAGGGCGGATGGCTACACCTTC.